The 12 T cell receptor beta chains below all came from one sample that was sequenced in a study of T-cell memory formation after mild COVID-19. A single record per CDR3 protein comes from TCRdb applying MiXCR to the 5' RACE reads. Altogether about 430,000 distinct CDR3 sequences are present, approximately 18% being singletons, with the ten largest covering under 25%. Sequences were obtained from PBMCs or a T cell subset sorted from them (not recorded which). These receptors all stem from a man aged 18 to 30 who had mild COVID-19 (a few samples of this study predate the infection). Cell type and time point are not known.

The CDR3 here is CASTPGQGAYEQYV. For the CDR3, the DNA is TGTGCCAGCACCCCGGGACAGGGGGCCTACGAGCAGTACGTC. The V and J genes are TRBV28 and TRBJ2-7, with TRBD1 matching over 11 bases. The J segment lost 2 bases and the V segment lost 7 bases, leaving 4 bases of the junction unmatched. This CDR3 contains 14 residues. In germline, CDR1 is MDHEN, CDR2 SYDVKM.

This clonotype was seen more than once but under ten times. The CDR3 DNA sequence: TGCGCCAGCAGCTTGCAGGGGGAATCCTACGAGCAGTACGTC. Translated, it gives CASSLQGESYEQYV. V and J are TRBV5-1 and TRBJ2-7; 7 bases are a match to TRBD1. V dropped 1 base and J dropped 1; count of bases not matched to a gene: 2. The CDR3 spans 14 residues. Per the germline V gene, CDR1 is SGHRS and CDR2 is YFSETQ.

The chain employs TRBV12-3 or TRBV12-4 and TRBJ1-4, with D unclear. Trimming stripped 6 bases from V and 8 bases from J, with 16 bases between. The CDR3 runs 14 residues. The CDR3 loop is CASSSPSGEEKLFF. The CDR3 DNA follows: TGTGCCAGCAGCTCTCCCTCAGGCGAGGAAAAACTGTTTTTT.

This clonotype has a handful of counts. The V call is TRBV3-1, the J call TRBJ2-3, with 9 bases that match TRBD2. Germline CDR1 is LGHDT and CDR2 is YNNKEL (reference sequence). This CDR3 is built from 16 residues. Trimming cost V 0 bases and J 9 bases; bases outside gene matches: 10. For the CDR3, the DNA is TGTGCCAGCAGCCAAGATGTTGTGCGGGGGGGCCGGACGCAGTATTTT. Protein product: CASSQDVVRGGRTQYF.

The chain recombines TRBV7-8 with TRBJ2-2; D is undetermined. This CDR3 contains 11 residues. Between the trimmed V and J ends, which lost 1 base and 9 bases, there was a span of 3 bases. Germline CDR1 and CDR2: SGHVS and FQNEAQ. The CDR3 is CASSLVRELFF. CDR3 in DNA: TGTGCCAGCAGCTTAGTAAGGGAGCTGTTTTTT. Complete variable domain (other parts from reference TRBV7-8 and TRBJ2-2): GAGVSQSPRYKVAKRGQDVALRCDPISGHVSLFWYQQALGQGPEFLTYFQNEAQLDKSGLPSDRFFAERPEGSVSTLKIQRTQQEDSAVYLCASSLVRELFFGEGSRLTVL.

The CDR3 nucleotides are TGCGCCAGCAGCTCCCCTAGCGGGGGAGCAGATACGCAGTATTTT. It yields the protein CASSSPSGGADTQYF. The V call is TRBV5-1, the J call TRBJ2-3; 10 bases fit TRBD2. The CDR3 has 15 amino acids. V dropped 3 bases and J dropped 4; count of bases not matched to a gene: 5. Germline CDR1 SGHRS, CDR2 YFSETQ. The full variable domain, completed using reference TRBV5-1 and TRBJ2-3, is KAGVTQTPRYLIKTRGQQVTLSCSPISGHRSVSWYQQTPGQGLQFLFEYFSETQRNKGNFPGRFSGRQFSNSRSEMNVSTLELGDSALYLCASSSPSGGADTQYFGPGTRLTVL.

This clonotype was observed a handful of times. The chain recombines TRBV3-1 with TRBJ2-1, with TRBD2 matching 7 bases. This CDR3 has 16 residues. The V segment lost 4 bases and the J segment 7 bases; nucleotides outside the gene matches: 13. Germline V gene sequence: CDR1 LGHDT, CDR2 YNNKEL (reference sequence). The CDR3 protein is CASSRSGLGPSNEQFF. CDR3 nucleotide sequence: TGTGCCAGCAGCCGAAGCGGACTAGGGCCCTCAAATGAGCAGTTCTTC.

The chain carries TRBV5-1 and TRBJ1-4; 12 nucleotides agree with TRBD1. V was pared by 4 bases and J by 6 bases, with 7 bases of the junction left unmatched. CDR3 length: 16 amino acids. Per the germline V gene, CDR1 is SGHRS and CDR2 is YFSETQ. The CDR3 DNA reads TGCGCCAGCAGCAAGGGGACAGGGGGCATGTATGAAAAACTGTTTTTT. Protein product: CASSKGTGGMYEKLFF.

This clonotype was seen a few times. J is TRBJ2-1 and V is TRBV6-5; D might be TRBD1 (6 bases). The CDR3 is 15 amino acids. V lost 3 bases and J lost 6, with 15 bases in between. The germline CDR1 and CDR2 sequences are MNHEY and SVGAGI. As DNA, the CDR3 is TGTGCCAGCAGTTATAGCTCACAGGGTCCCAATGAGCAGTTCTTC. This gives the protein CASSYSSQGPNEQFF.

The chain carries TRBV7-9 and TRBJ1-5, with D hard to call. Trimming took 5 bases from V and 9 from J, leaving 14 bases between them. Per the germline V gene, CDR1 is SEHNR and CDR2 is FQNEAQ (reference sequence). This CDR3 has 13 amino acids. The CDR3 bases are TGTGCCAGCAGCCCCGACGGCGGTCGGCCCCAGCATTTT. This codes for CASSPDGGRPQHF.

The sample holds a few counts of this clonotype. This chain links TRBV10-3 with TRBJ1-1, with D uncertain. CDR1 and CDR2 (germline): ENHRY, SYGVKD. The CDR3 runs to 17 residues. Between the trimmed V and J ends, which lost 4 bases and 0 bases, there was a span of 18 bases. CDR3: CAISGSILRVMNTEAFF. The CDR3 nucleotides are TGTGCCATCAGTGGGTCCATCCTAAGGGTCATGAACACTGAAGCTTTCTTT.

This chain links TRBV2 with TRBJ2-7; TRBD1 matches at 9 bases. CDR3 length equals 13 residues. J was trimmed by 2 bases and V by 7 bases; bases with no gene match: 3. The germline gives CDR1 SNHLY, CDR2 FYNNEI. Here the CDR3 reads CASKTGGPYEQYV. The CDR3 DNA reads TGTGCCAGCAAGACAGGGGGGCCCTACGAGCAGTACGTC.